These 18 T cell receptor beta chains were all obtained from the same sample, sequenced in a study of blood T cells in healthy people across ages. A second PCR of 7 to 11 cycles used a sample-barcoded 5' primer and a J-beta primer mix. TCRdb ran MiXCR on the 5' RACE reads and lists one entry per CDR3 protein. Among 1.5 million to 1.8 million distinct CDR3 sequences, 42% were seen once, and the ten largest hold around 4%. Specimen: blood. These receptors came from a woman between 18 and 30 years old in good health.

V usage is TRBV12-3 or TRBV12-4 and J usage is TRBJ1-6; D is ambiguous. The CDR3 runs to 14 residues. The V and J ends lost 5 bases and 3 bases respectively, with 8 bases between them. The CDR3 region is CASSHSGYNSPLHF. The DNA of the CDR3 is TGTGCCAGCAGTCACTCAGGCTATAATTCACCCCTCCACTTT.

The rearrangement joins TRBV6-1 to TRBJ2-1, with TRBD2 matching 13 bases. CDR1 and CDR2 from the germline V gene are MNHNS and SASEGT. Germline trimming cut 4 bases from V and 0 bases from J; bases unmatched to any gene: 12. The CDR3 totals 20 residues. The CDR3 nucleotides are TGTGCCAGCAGTGCCAGGACTAGCGGGAGCCACGCGGGCTCCTACAATGAGCAGTTCTTC. Protein product: CASSARTSGSHAGSYNEQFF.

V gene TRBV29-1 combines with J gene TRBJ2-7; 9 bases match TRBD2. Trimming took 4 bases from V and 5 from J; bases not matched to a gene: 6. The length of the CDR3 is 13 residues. The germline V gene encodes CDR1 SQVTM and CDR2 ANQGSEA. The CDR3 DNA is TGCAGCGTTGTTAGCGGGAGCGGCCACGAGCAGTACTTC. It translates to CSVVSGSGHEQYF.

The CDR3 spells CASSLATQLPIGYTF. The CDR3 DNA reads as TGTGCCAGCAGTTTAGCCACACAGCTACCTATTGGCTACACCTTC. The V and J genes are TRBV28 and TRBJ1-2; D is uncertain. The germline V and J ends were trimmed by 2 bases and 7 bases, with 17 bases remaining between them. CDR3 size: 15 residues. The germline V gene encodes CDR1 MDHEN and CDR2 SYDVKM.

This clonotype was detected ten times or more. The chain joins TRBV4-3 to TRBJ2-7; weak D call: TRBD1 (6 bases). V was trimmed by 0 bases and J by 2 bases, leaving 14 bases between them. This CDR3 has 16 residues. Germline V lookup: CDR1 LGHNA, CDR2 YSLEER. This chain's CDR3 is CASSQDQAGAAYEQYF. For the CDR3, the DNA is TGCGCCAGCAGCCAAGATCAGGCAGGGGCCGCCTACGAGCAGTACTTC.

The chain links TRBV29-1 to TRBJ1-2; a weak D match, TRBD1 (6 bases). The CDR3 spans 15 residues. Trimming removed 4 bases at V and 4 bases at J, with 19 bases between. Germline CDR1 and CDR2: SQVTM and ANQGSEA. CDR3 nucleotide sequence: TGCAGCGTTGGGTCTTCGGGCAGGGGAGGCTATGGCTACACCTTC. This encodes CSVGSSGRGGYGYTF.

The chain couples TRBV2 to TRBJ1-5, with a tentative D call TRBD1 (6 bases). The CDR3 consists of 16 residues. Germline values: CDR1 SNHLY, CDR2 FYNNEI. V gave up 3 bases and J gave up 5 bases, with 17 bases separating them. The CDR3 reads CASSDLLGGLDQPQHF. The CDR3 DNA reads as TGTGCCAGCAGTGACCTCTTGGGGGGGCTTGATCAGCCCCAGCATTTT.

This clonotype was seen repeatedly, ten times or more. V usage is TRBV12-3 or TRBV12-4 and J usage is TRBJ1-5, with TRBD1 matching over 7 bases. The CDR3 has 14 amino acids. The junction had 7 bases not matched to a gene; V was cut back by 7 bases and J by 4 bases. The CDR3 is CASTDRAWNQPQHF. The CDR3 DNA reads as TGTGCCAGCACCGACAGGGCTTGGAATCAGCCCCAGCATTTT.

This clonotype was counted a few times. The V and J genes are TRBV20-1 and TRBJ2-3, with 7 bases lining up with TRBD2. The CDR3 is 15 amino acids. V lost 0 bases, J lost 3 bases, and 6 bases stayed unmatched. Germline values: CDR1 DFQATT, CDR2 SNEGSKA (reference sequence). The DNA for the CDR3 is TGCAGTGCTAGAGATCTTGTGGGGGGGACAGATACGCAGTATTTT. Protein sequence: CSARDLVGGTDTQYF.

This sequence joins TRBV10-2 and TRBJ2-1, with 12 bases identical to TRBD2. TRBJ2-7 explains the end of the DNA better; the J call may be wrong. This CDR3 has 17 amino acids. The germline V gene has CDR1 WSHSY and CDR2 SAAADI. The DNA of the CDR3 is TGCGCCAGCAGTGAGGCTAGCGGGAGGGCCCTCTACAATGAGCAGTACTTC. Translation: CASSEASGRALYNEQYF.

The rearrangement joins TRBV3-1 to TRBJ2-3; D perhaps matches TRBD1 (6 bases). Trimming stripped 4 bases from V and 10 bases from J, with 21 bases between. In germline, CDR1 is LGHDT, CDR2 YNNKEL (reference sequence). The CDR3 sequence is 15 residues long. The CDR3 DNA reads TGTGCCAGCAGCCCCCCGTCCCAGGGGAAGCTAGCGCAGTATTTT. The encoded protein is CASSPPSQGKLAQYF.

This clonotype was seen a handful of times. CDR3 DNA sequence: TGCAGTGCTAGTGTTCATGGGTTACAAGAGACCCAGTACTTC. Translated: CSASVHGLQETQYF. The chain links TRBV20-1 to TRBJ2-5; D not certain. The CDR3 is made up of 14 amino acids. The V end lost 3 bases, the J end lost 2 bases, and 13 bases lay between the germline ends. Germline assignment: CDR1 DFQATT and CDR2 SNEGSKA (reference sequence).

This chain uses TRBV10-3 with TRBJ2-3, with 9 bases identical to TRBD2. Germline CDR1 and CDR2: ENHRY and SYGVKD. CDR3 size: 16 residues. Trimming took 2 bases from V and 2 from J; bases not matched to a gene: 5. This CDR3 is CAISEGGTSYTDTQYF. CDR3 DNA: TGTGCCATCAGTGAGGGGGGGACTAGCTACACAGATACGCAGTATTTT.

The chain links TRBV27 to TRBJ2-6; D gene unclear. V was trimmed by 0 bases and J by 2 bases, leaving 5 bases between them. This CDR3 has 15 amino acids. Germline V lookup: CDR1 MNHEY, CDR2 SMNVEV (reference sequence). The CDR3 DNA reads as TGTGCCAGCAGTTTATCACCCCCTGGGGCCAACGTCCTGACTTTC. This encodes CASSLSPPGANVLTF.

This clonotype was found a few times. This chain uses TRBV4-3 with TRBJ1-4; perhaps TRBD1 as D (5 bases). This CDR3 has 15 residues. Between the trimmed V and J ends, which lost 1 base and 3 bases, there was a span of 9 bases. Germline values: CDR1 LGHNA, CDR2 YSLEER. CDR3: CASSQGLTANEKLFF. The CDR3 nucleotides read TGCGCCAGCAGCCAAGGGTTGACAGCTAATGAAAAACTGTTTTTT.

CDR3 amino acids: CASKEGRRYEQYF. The DNA for the CDR3 is TGTGCCAGCAAGGAAGGCAGGCGCTACGAGCAGTACTTC. This chain joins TRBV28 and TRBJ2-4; no definite D call. With the DNA end fitting TRBJ2-7 better, the J assignment may be wrong. Germline values: CDR1 MDHEN, CDR2 SYDVKM. This CDR3 is built from 13 residues.

The V call is TRBV6-6, the J call TRBJ2-5; D may match TRBD1 or TRBD2 (5 bases each). The CDR3 is 13 residues long. Germline CDR1 and CDR2: MNHNY and SVGAGI (reference sequence). The V gene lost 8 bases and the J gene lost 2 bases, with 12 bases spanning the gap. Here the CDR3 reads CASAWRTQETQYF. CDR3 in DNA: TGTGCCAGCGCCTGGAGGACACAAGAGACCCAGTACTTC.

The chain is built from TRBV2 and TRBJ2-3, with TRBD2 identical over 10 bases. This CDR3 is built from 18 residues. J gave up 1 base and V 6 bases, and 13 bases lay outside the gene matches. Germline V CDR1 and CDR2: SNHLY, FYNNEI. The CDR3 sequence is CASSPTPGTSERTDTQYF. The CDR3 DNA follows: TGTGCCAGCAGCCCAACCCCCGGGACTAGCGAACGCACAGATACGCAGTATTTT.